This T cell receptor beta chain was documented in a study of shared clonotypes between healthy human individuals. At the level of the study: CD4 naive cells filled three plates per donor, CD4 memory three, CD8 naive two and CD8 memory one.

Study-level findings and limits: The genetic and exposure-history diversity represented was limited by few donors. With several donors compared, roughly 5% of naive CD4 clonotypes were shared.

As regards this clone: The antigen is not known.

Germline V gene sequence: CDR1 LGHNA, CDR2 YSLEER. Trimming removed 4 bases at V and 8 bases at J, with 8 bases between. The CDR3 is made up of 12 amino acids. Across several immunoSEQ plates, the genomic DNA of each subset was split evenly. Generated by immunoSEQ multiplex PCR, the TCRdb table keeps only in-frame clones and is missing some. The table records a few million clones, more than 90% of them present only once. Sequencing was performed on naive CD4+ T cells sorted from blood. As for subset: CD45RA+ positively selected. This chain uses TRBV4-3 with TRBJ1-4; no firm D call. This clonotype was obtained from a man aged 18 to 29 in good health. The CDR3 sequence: CASSLIGEKLFF. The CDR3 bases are TGCGCCAGCAGCCTCATCGGGGAAAAACTGTTTTTT.